The rows below give T cell receptor beta chains drawn from one sample of a study of cytomegalovirus exposure and HLA in healthy donors. Measured with immunoSEQ multiplex PCR; TCRdb has only the in-frame clones, and not every one. The top ten clones hold around 2.3% of a sample with 150,000 to 200,000 clones, less than 90% of them seen once. Sample: PBMCs. Every receptor here comes from a woman aged 18-29 years in good health and CMV-seronegative. The CDR3 runs from the conserved cysteine through the conserved F or W. D genes are given only for firm matches. Only some rows state a clone size, as once, few, many or a class for expanded clones.

v_call	d_call	clone_size	j_call	cdr3_aa	cdr3_nt
TRBV6-5	TRBD2	NA	TRBJ2-7	CASTRGGGLYEQYF	TGTGCCAGCACCCGGGGGGGCGGACTCTACGAGCAGTACTTC
TRBV23-1	NA	NA	TRBJ2-1	CASPSEHNEQFF	TGCGCCAGCCCTTCGGAGCACAATGAGCAGTTCTTC
TRBV6-1	NA	NA	TRBJ2-7	CASSGALEQYF	TGTGCCAGCAGTGGGGCCCTCGAGCAGTACTTC
TRBV2	NA	NA	TRBJ2-5	CASSPQGGGETQYF	TGTGCCAGCAGTCCACAGGGGGGGGGCGAGACCCAGTACTTC
TRBV27	NA	NA	TRBJ1-2	CASSLSGSGLYGYTF	TGTGCCAGCAGTCTCTCGGGATCGGGACTCTATGGCTACACCTTC
TRBV7-8	TRBD2	NA	TRBJ2-1	CASSLTSGGGIEQFF	TGTGCCAGCAGCTTAACTAGCGGGGGTGGTATTGAGCAGTTCTTC
TRBV6-1	NA	NA	TRBJ1-2	CASRPDSVYGYGF	TGTGCCAGCAGACCCGACAGCGTATATGGCTATGGCTTC
TRBV15	NA	NA	TRBJ2-7	CATNIRQGRHEQYF	TGTGCCACCAACATTCGACAAGGTCGCCACGAGCAGTACTTC
TRBV9	NA	NA	TRBJ2-5	CASSGTVPETQYF	TGTGCCAGCAGCGGAACGGTTCCGGAGACCCAGTACTTC
TRBV7-6	NA	NA	TRBJ1-2	CASNPGEGDSKGYTF	TGTGCCAGCAATCCGGGCGAAGGGGACTCGAAGGGCTACACCTTC
TRBV2	NA	NA	TRBJ1-2	CASSADTNYGYTF	TGTGCCAGCAGTGCTGACACCAACTATGGCTACACCTTC
TRBV4-3	NA	NA	TRBJ2-1	CASSHQDEQFF	TGCGCCAGCAGCCATCAGGATGAGCAGTTCTTC
TRBV5-6	TRBD1	once	TRBJ1-1	CASSYLGQMNTEAFF	TGTGCCAGCAGCTACCTGGGACAGATGAACACTGAAGCTTTCTTT
TRBV27	TRBD1	NA	TRBJ1-4	CANSNRGTNEKLFF	TGTGCCAACTCGAACAGGGGGACTAATGAAAAACTGTTTTTT
TRBV4-3	TRBD1	NA	TRBJ1-2	CASSHRQGVGGYTF	TGCGCCAGCAGCCACCGACAGGGGGTAGGTGGCTACACCTTC
TRBV2	TRBD2	NA	TRBJ2-5	CASKSGELETQYF	TGTGCCAGCAAAAGCGGGGAGTTGGAGACCCAGTACTTC
TRBV11-2	NA	NA	TRBJ2-3	CASSFFRPSGYTDTQYF	TGTGCCAGCAGCTTTTTCAGGCCGAGCGGGTACACAGATACGCAGTATTTT
TRBV7-8	NA	NA	TRBJ2-7	CASSLDQGRPYEQYF	TGTGCCAGCAGCTTAGATCAGGGGCGACCCTACGAGCAGTACTTC
TRBV7-9	TRBD1	NA	TRBJ2-7	CASSPEGTGYEQYF	TGTGCCAGCAGCCCAGAGGGGACAGGCTACGAGCAGTACTTC
TRBV5-1	TRBD2	NA	TRBJ2-2	CASSLLREGFTGELFF	TGCGCCAGCAGCTTACTCAGGGAGGGATTCACCGGGGAGCTGTTTTTT
TRBV29-1	NA	NA	TRBJ1-2	CSVWGGETDGYTF	TGCAGCGTATGGGGAGGGGAGACGGATGGCTACACCTTC
TRBV7-2	NA	NA	TRBJ2-1	CASSRLVADLYNEQFF	TGTGCCAGCAGCCGCCTCGTAGCGGACCTCTACAATGAGCAGTTCTTC
TRBV18	NA	NA	TRBJ1-3	CASSPIWGASGNTIYF	TGTGCCAGCTCACCAATCTGGGGCGCCTCTGGAAACACCATATATTTT
TRBV27	NA	NA	TRBJ1-1	CASSSPSNTEAFF	TGTGCCAGCAGTTCCCCCTCGAACACTGAAGCTTTCTTT
TRBV6-5	NA	NA	TRBJ2-7	CASSYSGLSRGEQYF	TGTGCCAGCAGTTACTCGGGACTCTCTAGGGGAGAGCAGTACTTC
TRBV7-6	NA	NA	TRBJ2-2	CASSLDRVTGELFF	TGTGCCAGCAGCTTAGACAGGGTTACCGGGGAGCTGTTTTTT
TRBV9	NA	NA	TRBJ2-7	CASSVEGDSYEQYF	TGTGCCAGCAGCGTAGAAGGGGATAGCTACGAGCAGTACTTC
TRBV7-9	TRBD2	few	TRBJ2-1	CASSLDGGANEQFF	TGTGCCAGCAGCTTAGACGGGGGGGCCAATGAGCAGTTCTTC
TRBV12-5	TRBD1	NA	TRBJ2-1	CASGQYTGVGEQFF	TGTGCTAGTGGCCAATACACAGGGGTTGGAGAGCAGTTCTTC
TRBV6-1	NA	NA	TRBJ2-7	CASSERFGFYEQYF	TGTGCCAGCAGTGAAAGATTCGGTTTCTACGAGCAGTACTTC
TRBV7-2	TRBD1	few	TRBJ1-5	CASSTTGGRNQPQHF	TGTGCCAGCAGCACGACAGGGGGCAGGAATCAGCCCCAGCATTTT
TRBV7-9	NA	NA	TRBJ1-3	CASSPSAGNTIYF	TGTGCCAGCAGCCCGAGTGCAGGAAACACCATATATTTT
TRBV5-4	TRBD2	NA	TRBJ2-7	CASSLGGGSIYEQYF	TGTGCCAGCAGCTTGGGAGGCGGGAGTATCTACGAGCAGTACTTC
TRBV9	NA	NA	TRBJ1-5	CASSSPQSNQPQHF	TGTGCCAGCAGCTCCCCCCAAAGCAATCAGCCCCAGCATTTT
TRBV2	TRBD1	NA	TRBJ2-7	CASSDPGQGYEQYF	TGTGCCAGCAGTGACCCCGGACAGGGGTACGAGCAGTACTTC
TRBV25-1	NA	NA	TRBJ2-5	CASSEGAGPQETQYF	TGTGCCAGCAGTGAAGGGGCAGGCCCCCAAGAGACCCAGTACTTC
TRBV19	TRBD2	NA	TRBJ2-5	CASSTTGGLGAQYF	TGTGCCAGTAGCACCACCGGGGGACTAGGGGCCCAGTACTTC
TRBV28	TRBD2	NA	TRBJ2-7	CASSRTSGRNEQYF	TGTGCCAGCAGCCGGACTAGCGGGAGGAACGAGCAGTACTTC
TRBV9	NA	NA	TRBJ1-2	CASRSQGSGYTF	TGTGCCAGCAGGTCCCAGGGTAGTGGCTACACCTTC
TRBV10-3	NA	NA	TRBJ2-5	CAISVQIEETQYF	TGTGCCATCAGTGTACAGATTGAAGAGACCCAGTACTTC
TRBV5-4	NA	NA	TRBJ1-1	CASSFRQQAFF	TGTGCCAGCAGCTTTCGACAGCAAGCTTTCTTT
TRBV9	TRBD1	NA	TRBJ1-5	CASSSGTASNQPQHF	TGTGCCAGCAGTTCCGGGACAGCCAGCAATCAGCCCCAGCATTTT
TRBV15	TRBD2	NA	TRBJ2-5	CATSRDLAGGEETQYF	TGTGCCACCAGCAGAGATCTCGCGGGAGGGGAAGAGACCCAGTACTTC
TRBV19	NA	NA	TRBJ1-2	CATRYYGYTF	TGTGCCACCAGATACTATGGCTACACCTTC
TRBV29-1	NA	once	TRBJ2-7	CSVGGADHEQYF	TGCAGCGTAGGGGGAGCTGACCACGAGCAGTACTTC
TRBV6-4	TRBD2	NA	TRBJ2-1	CASSDQGLAGANEQFF	TGTGCCAGCAGTGACCAGGGACTAGCGGGAGCAAATGAGCAGTTCTTC
TRBV30	TRBD2	NA	TRBJ2-1	CAWSVVAGGRTYNEQFF	TGTGCCTGGAGTGTAGTAGCGGGGGGTAGGACCTACAATGAGCAGTTCTTC
TRBV6-1	TRBD1	once	TRBJ1-5	CGARDRTNQPQHF	TGTGGGGCGAGGGACAGGACCAATCAGCCCCAGCATTTT
TRBV4-3	TRBD1	NA	TRBJ1-5	CASSQGTGGGQPQHF	TGCGCCAGCAGCCAGGGCACAGGGGGCGGACAGCCCCAGCATTTT
TRBV4-1	TRBD2	NA	TRBJ2-1	CASSQDPGGTSGEQFF	TGCGCCAGCAGCCAAGATCCCGGGGGGACCTCGGGTGAGCAGTTCTTC
TRBV6-5	TRBD1	NA	TRBJ1-1	CASSYSRGGVSEAFF	TGTGCCAGCAGTTACTCGAGAGGGGGCGTATCTGAAGCTTTCTTT